The 16 T cell receptor beta chains below all came from one sample that was sequenced in a study of blood T cell repertoires in COVID-19. The method was immunoSEQ multiplex PCR; TCRdb's version includes in-frame clones alone and lacks a portion of them. This sample has 87,000 or so clones, with more than 75% found just once. The specimen sequenced was peripheral blood. The receptors shown here come from a woman older than 75 with acute or convalescent COVID-19.

The chain is built from TRBV24-1 and TRBJ2-3, with a tentative D call TRBD2 (6 bases). CDR1 KGHDR and CDR2 SFDVKD come from the germline V gene. The CDR3 loop spans 16 amino acids. V lost 3 bases and J lost 0, with 12 bases in between. CDR3 protein: CATSDDSGGSTDTQYF. CDR3 nucleotide sequence: TGTGCCACCAGTGATGACAGTGGGGGGAGCACAGATACGCAGTATTTT.

V usage is TRBV7-2 and J usage is TRBJ1-3, with a weak D call TRBD1 (5 bases). Germline assignment: CDR1 SGHTA and CDR2 FQGNSA. V was clipped by 3 bases and J by 4 bases, with 13 bases between them. The CDR3 is 15 residues long. The CDR3 protein is CASSFAGGVGNTIYF. The DNA for the CDR3 is TGTGCCAGCAGCTTTGCTGGAGGGGTGGGAAACACCATATATTTT.

The V gene is TRBV19, the J gene TRBJ2-1; D might be TRBD1 (6 bases). The CDR3 contains 13 residues. The V gene lost 5 bases and the J gene lost 7 bases, with 12 bases spanning the gap. Germline loops: CDR1 LNHDA, CDR2 SQIVND (reference sequence). Written as DNA, the CDR3 is TGTGCCAGTAGTGCTACAGGGATGAATGAGCAGTTCTTC. Translating gives CASSATGMNEQFF.

The rearrangement joins TRBV20-1 to TRBJ2-2; a possible D gene is TRBD1 (6 bases). Germline CDR1 DFQATT, CDR2 SNEGSKA (reference sequence). CDR3 length: 14 amino acids. Trimming cost V 3 bases and J 5 bases, with 13 bases left between them. The CDR3 is CSASQGWGTGELFF. The CDR3 nucleotides are TGCAGTGCTAGTCAGGGGTGGGGGACCGGGGAGCTGTTTTTT.

This clone appeared a single time. The rearrangement uses TRBV3-1 (or the pseudogene TRBV3-2) and TRBJ2-1; 12 bases align to TRBD1. The junction had 8 bases not matched to a gene; V was cut back by 4 bases and J by 7 bases. CDR1 is LGHDT and CDR2 is YNNKEL in the germline V gene (reference sequence). CDR3 length equals 16 residues. The CDR3 DNA sequence: TGTGCCAGCAGCCTATCCGGGACAGGGGGCCGGAATGAGCAGTTCTTC. It translates to CASSLSGTGGRNEQFF.

The chain links TRBV6-5 to TRBJ1-2; D is perhaps TRBD1 (6 bases). The CDR3 loop spans 14 amino acids. The germline CDR1 and CDR2 sequences are MNHEY and SVGAGI. V lost 4 bases to trimming and J lost 5 bases, with 14 bases between them. CDR3 protein: CASSSGDTRYGYTF. The CDR3 nucleotides read TGTGCCAGCAGTTCTGGGGACACCCGATATGGCTACACCTTC.

The rearrangement joins TRBV7-9 to TRBJ1-4; D might be TRBD1 (5 bases). V was shortened by 4 bases and J by 7 bases, with 13 bases between the two germline ends. Germline loops: CDR1 SEHNR, CDR2 FQNEAQ (reference sequence). This CDR3 spans 14 amino acids. The chain's CDR3 is CASSSGDGGEKLFF. As DNA, the CDR3 is TGTGCCAGCAGCTCCGGAGACGGGGGTGAAAAACTGTTTTTT.

The V and J genes are TRBV6-5 and TRBJ2-3; unclear D gene. The germline V and J ends were trimmed by 6 bases and 2 bases, with 15 bases remaining between them. The CDR3 consists of 15 residues. Germline CDR1 MNHEY, CDR2 SVGAGI. The CDR3 reads CASSGAVGVTDTQYF. The CDR3, as DNA: TGTGCCAGCAGCGGAGCAGTTGGAGTCACAGATACGCAGTATTTT.

This clone has a single count. The V call is TRBV2, the J call TRBJ2-5; D gene uncertain. Trimming took off 6 bases at V and 2 bases at J, with 13 bases between the two ends. CDR1 is SNHLY, CDR2 FYNNEI, per germline. CDR3 length: 14 residues. The CDR3 nucleotides read TGTGCCAGCAGAATGTGGGCACCTCAAGAGACCCAGTACTTC. Protein: CASRMWAPQETQYF.

V usage is TRBV12-5 and J usage is TRBJ1-4; TRBD1 agrees at 8 bases. Trimming removed 0 bases from V and 4 bases from J; junction bases left unmatched: 7. The V gene's germline CDR1 is LGHNT and CDR2 FRNRAP. The CDR3 is 17 residues long. In DNA form, the CDR3 reads TGTGCTAGTGGTTTGGTACGCGAGGGACAGGTTAATGAAAAACTGTTTTTT. It encodes CASGLVREGQVNEKLFF.

This sequence joins TRBV2 and TRBJ2-2; D ambiguous. V lost 7 bases and J 7 bases, leaving 16 bases between the germline ends. The CDR3 covers 14 residues. The V gene's germline CDR1 is SNHLY and CDR2 FYNNEI. This chain's CDR3 is CASKFDWRNGELFF. The CDR3 coding sequence is TGTGCCAGCAAGTTTGACTGGCGAAACGGGGAGCTGTTTTTT.

This chain joins TRBV7-2 and TRBJ1-1; D is perhaps TRBD1 (5 bases). Trimming took 4 bases from V and 7 from J, leaving 16 bases between them. CDR1 is SGHTA and CDR2 is FQGNSA in the germline V gene. The CDR3 is made up of 14 amino acids. CDR3 amino acids: CASSSRGLGLEAFF. CDR3 DNA: TGTGCCAGCAGCTCTAGGGGCTTGGGCCTTGAAGCTTTCTTT.

V and J are TRBV7-9 and TRBJ2-7; D uncertain. The CDR3 is made up of 15 amino acids. The V gene lost 1 base and the J gene lost 0 bases, with 10 bases spanning the gap. Germline V lookup: CDR1 SEHNR, CDR2 FQNEAQ (reference sequence). CDR3 protein: CASSLEAVFSYEQYF. The DNA of the CDR3 is TGTGCCAGCAGCTTAGAGGCGGTATTCTCCTACGAGCAGTACTTC.

This chain joins TRBV2 and TRBJ2-1; 13 positions agree with TRBD2. The trim removed 6 bases at V and 6 bases at J, leaving 5 bases unmatched. Germline V gives CDR1 SNHLY, CDR2 FYNNEI. The CDR3 totals 15 residues. This chain's CDR3 is CASSGLAGVPNEQFF. DNA for the CDR3: TGTGCCAGCAGCGGACTAGCGGGAGTCCCCAATGAGCAGTTCTTC.

The V gene is TRBV14, the J gene TRBJ2-5; D remains ambiguous. Germline loops: CDR1 SGHDN, CDR2 FVKESK. Trimming took 4 bases from V and 5 from J, leaving 11 bases between them. The CDR3 length is 13 residues. CDR3: CASSLTSGETQYF. The CDR3 DNA follows: TGTGCCAGCAGCCTCACGTCCGGGGAGACCCAGTACTTC.

In its sample, this clone was seen once. The genes are TRBV5-4 and TRBJ1-6; 11 positions agree with TRBD1. V shed 4 bases and J 5 bases; nucleotides not matched to a gene: 5. This CDR3 region has 16 residues. Germline V CDR1 and CDR2: SGHNT, YYREEE (reference sequence). CDR3 region: CASSTGTGGNNSPLHF. CDR3 DNA sequence: TGTGCCAGCAGCACCGGGACAGGGGGAAATAATTCACCCCTCCACTTT.